Below, 8 T cell receptor beta chains from the same sample are listed, as sequenced in a study of T cells in narcolepsy. Clones were sequenced by immunoSEQ multiplex PCR, and TCRdb holds only the in-frame ones, with some missing. The sample includes tens of thousands of clones, roughly four fifths of them seen just once. The sequenced sample was memory (CD45RA-) CD4+ T cells from blood. These receptors originate from a human donor in good health.

The genes are TRBV12-5 and TRBJ2-4, with D perhaps TRBD2 (6 bases). Germline V gene data show CDR1 as LGHNT and CDR2 as FRNRAP. V was trimmed by 7 bases and J by 10 bases, leaving 14 bases between them. This CDR3 has 12 residues. CDR3 protein: CASAPTGGIQYF. The CDR3 DNA reads as TGTGCTAGTGCACCGACCGGAGGGATTCAGTACTTC.

The sample holds a few counts of this clone. The chain employs TRBV25-1 and TRBJ2-2; 7 positions match TRBD1. The germline V gene encodes CDR1 MGHDK and CDR2 SYGVNS. The CDR3 loop spans 15 amino acids. The V and J ends lost 1 base and 7 bases, in that order; junction bases with no gene match: 6. As DNA, the CDR3 is TGTGCCAGCAGTGAATTACAGGGGTTCGGCGGGGAGCTGTTTTTT. Residues: CASSELQGFGGELFF.

The rearrangement links TRBV6-5 to TRBJ2-7; D is possibly TRBD1 or TRBD2 (5 bases each). Germline V CDR1 and CDR2: MNHEY, SVGAGI. The CDR3 runs 15 residues. The ends were cut back, 2 bases at V and 5 bases at J, with 16 bases in the middle. The chain's CDR3 is CASSYMAPRDHEQYF. The CDR3 DNA reads TGTGCCAGCAGTTACATGGCTCCTCGGGACCACGAGCAGTACTTC.

The rearrangement joins TRBV11-3 to TRBJ1-2; D unresolved. Trimming pared 0 bases from V and 5 bases from J, leaving 10 bases between. The germline V gene has CDR1 SGHNT and CDR2 YENEEA. The CDR3 spans 14 residues. The CDR3 region is CASSLDPAGYGYTF. CDR3 coding DNA: TGTGCCAGCAGCTTAGATCCGGCGGGGTATGGCTACACCTTC.

This rearrangement joins TRBV2 to TRBJ2-5; D might be TRBD2 (5 bases). V shed 0 bases and J shed 5 bases, with 10 bases lying between them. CDR1 is SNHLY, CDR2 FYNNEI, per germline. The CDR3 has 14 residues. CDR3 protein: CASSEARGLETQYF. The CDR3, as DNA: TGTGCCAGCAGTGAAGCCCGAGGGCTGGAGACCCAGTACTTC.

The V and J genes are TRBV4-2 and TRBJ2-3, with D hard to call. The V end lost 1 base, the J end lost 7 bases, and 9 bases lay between the germline ends. The CDR3 loop spans 13 amino acids. CDR1 is LGHNA, CDR2 YNFKEQ, per germline. CDR3: CASSQGTIHTQYF. CDR3 coding DNA: TGTGCCAGCAGCCAAGGAACAATACATACGCAGTATTTT.

This clone was counted only a few times. J is TRBJ2-7 and V is TRBV7-9, with D unclear. With 1 base removed from V and 8 bases from J, the gap between germline ends came to 12 bases. The CDR3 covers 13 residues. Germline V CDR1 and CDR2: SEHNR, FQNEAQ (reference sequence). The CDR3 sequence is CASSLEPLSQQYF. CDR3 nucleotides: TGTGCCAGCAGCTTAGAGCCCCTCTCCCAGCAGTACTTC. Full variable domain (remainder filled in from reference TRBV7-9 and TRBJ2-7): DTGVSQNPRHKITKRGQNVTFRCDPISEHNRLYWYRQTLGQGPEFLTYFQNEAQLEKSRLLSDRFSAERPKGSFSTLEIQRTEQGDSAMYLCASSLEPLSQQYFGPGTRLTVT.

The chain recombines TRBV2 with TRBJ2-4; perhaps D is TRBD1 or TRBD2 (6 bases each). CDR3 size: 15 residues. Trimming left V 11 bases short and J 1 base short, with 18 bases between. CDR1 SNHLY and CDR2 FYNNEI come from the germline V gene. The CDR3, as DNA: TGTGCCTCTTTGGGGGGCGGAAGTGCCAAAAACATTCAGTACTTC. This codes for CASLGGGSAKNIQYF.